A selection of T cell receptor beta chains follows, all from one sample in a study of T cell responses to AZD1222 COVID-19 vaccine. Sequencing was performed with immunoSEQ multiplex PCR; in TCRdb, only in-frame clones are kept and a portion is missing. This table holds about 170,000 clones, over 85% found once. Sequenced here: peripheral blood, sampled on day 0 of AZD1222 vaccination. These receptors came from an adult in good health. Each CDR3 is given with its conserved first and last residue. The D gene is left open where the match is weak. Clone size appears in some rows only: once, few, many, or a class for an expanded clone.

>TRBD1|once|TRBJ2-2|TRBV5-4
TGTGCCAGCAGCTTACCAGGGGGTCCCGGGGAGCTGTTTTTT
CASSLPGGPGELFF
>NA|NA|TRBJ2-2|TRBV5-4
TGTGCCAGCAGCCCCAAGACGGGGAGGAACACCGGGGAGCTGTTTTTT
CASSPKTGRNTGELFF
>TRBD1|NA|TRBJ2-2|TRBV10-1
TGCGCCAGCAGTACAGGGGGCGACACCGGGGAGCTGTTTTTT
CASSTGGDTGELFF
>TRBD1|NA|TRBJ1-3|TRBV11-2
TGTGCCAGCAGCTTAGCTGGAGGCAGGGGGCTTTCTGGAAACACCATATATTTT
CASSLAGGRGLSGNTIYF
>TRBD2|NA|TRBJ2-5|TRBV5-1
TGCGCCAGCAGCTTAAGGGACTACAGAGAGACCCAGTACTTC
CASSLRDYRETQYF
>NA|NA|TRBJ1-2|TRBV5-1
TGCGCCAGCAGCTTGAGTGGGACCTATGGCTACACCTTC
CASSLSGTYGYTF
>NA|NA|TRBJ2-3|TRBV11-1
TGTGCCAGCAGCATTAGTTGGTCAGATACGCAGTATTTT
CASSISWSDTQYF
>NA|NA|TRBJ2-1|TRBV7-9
TGTGCCAGCAGCCTAAACTCCTACAATGAGCAGTTCTTC
CASSLNSYNEQFF
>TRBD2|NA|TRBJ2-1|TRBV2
TGTGCCAGCAGGACTAGCGGGTTTGAAAATGAGCAGTTCTTC
CASRTSGFENEQFF
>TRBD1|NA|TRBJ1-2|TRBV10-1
TGCGCCAGCAGTGAGTCTGCGGACAGGGGTCACGGAGGCTACACCTTC
CASSESADRGHGGYTF
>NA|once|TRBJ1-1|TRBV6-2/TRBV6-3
TGTGCCAGCAGTTATTTGGTGAACACTGAAGCTTTCTTT
CASSYLVNTEAFF
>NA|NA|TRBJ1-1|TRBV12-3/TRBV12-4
TGTGCCAGCAGTTGGGGACAAACGGGAGCTTTCTTT
CASSWGQTGAFF
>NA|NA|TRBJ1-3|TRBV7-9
TGTGCCAGCAGCTTCCTGACGGGCTCCCTCTCTGGAAACACCATATATTTT
CASSFLTGSLSGNTIYF
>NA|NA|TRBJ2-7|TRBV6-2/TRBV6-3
TGTGCCAGCAGCCCAGGCCTAACAGTAGTCAGCTCCTACGAGCAGTACTTC
CASSPGLTVVSSYEQYF
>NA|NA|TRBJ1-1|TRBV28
TGTGCCAGCAAAACGGTGAGGCAGGGAGAGTTCTTT
CASKTVRQGEFF
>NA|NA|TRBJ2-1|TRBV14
TGTGCCAGCAGCCGTCGGGACACACCGTTCTCCTACAATGAGCAGTTCTTC
CASSRRDTPFSYNEQFF
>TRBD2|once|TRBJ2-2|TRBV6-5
TGTGCCAGCATCTCCCGGGGGGGAGGGATGTTTTTT
CASISRGGGMFF
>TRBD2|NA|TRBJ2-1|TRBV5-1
TGCGCCAGCAGCCCGGGACTAGCGGCAAATGAGCAGTTCTTC
CASSPGLAANEQFF
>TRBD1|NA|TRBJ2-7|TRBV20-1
TGCAGTGCTAGTAATGGCAGGGGGAAATACGAGCAGTACTTC
CSASNGRGKYEQYF
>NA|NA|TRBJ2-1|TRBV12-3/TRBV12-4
TGTGCCAGCAGTTTAGCTCTTGGTGAGCAGTTCTTC
CASSLALGEQFF